The present entry profiles one T cell receptor beta chain with its context. Its antigen is as yet unknown. This entry comes from a study of T-cell memory formation after mild COVID-19. Germline values: CDR1 MNHEY, CDR2 SVGEGT. V was shortened by 2 bases and J by 3 bases, with 11 bases between the two germline ends. This CDR3 has 15 amino acids. Study results and limitations: Contracting clones from day 15 to 85 had balanced CD4/CD8; later expanders favoured CD4+. Mostly located in CM and EM were contracting CD4+ clones, with contracting CD8+ clones located in EMRA. Nothing confirmed that second-wave clones peaking on day 37 were specific for SARS-CoV-2.

One entry per CDR3 protein, called by TCRdb with MiXCR from the 5' RACE reads. The data contain hundreds of thousands of distinct CDR3 sequences, 20% to 25% of them seen just once; the ten biggest clones take up less than 15%. The sequenced material came from PBMCs or a T cell subset sorted from them (not recorded which). V gene TRBV6-2 or TRBV6-3 combines with J gene TRBJ2-1; D perhaps matches TRBD2 (5 bases). The sequence derives from an adult woman who had mild COVID-19 (a few samples of this study predate the infection). Cell type and time point are not known. The CDR3 region is CASSYEGMDYNEQFF. The CDR3 DNA reads TGTGCCAGCAGTTACGAGGGAATGGACTACAATGAGCAGTTCTTC.